These 18 T cell receptor beta chains share one sample of origin, sequenced in a study of identical twins. TCRdb re-called the 5' RACE reads through MiXCR, storing one row per CDR3 protein. This table holds about 210,000 distinct CDR3 sequences, roughly a tenth found once. The sample consisted of memory (CD45RO+) T cells sorted from blood. Receptors originate from a woman aged 18-35 years in good health.

V usage is TRBV7-3 and J usage is TRBJ2-3; 13 positions agree with TRBD2. Germline V gene data show CDR1 as SGHTA and CDR2 as FQGTGA. V was pared by 5 bases and J by 1 base, with 6 bases of the junction left unmatched. The length of the CDR3 is 17 residues. The CDR3: CASSRGGTSGGTDTQYF. DNA for the CDR3: TGTGCCAGCAGCCGCGGAGGGACTAGCGGGGGCACAGATACGCAGTATTTT.

This clonotype was seen a handful of times. This chain connects TRBV5-5 to TRBJ1-6; 9 bases align to TRBD1. The CDR3 has 14 amino acids. The germline CDR1 and CDR2 sequences are SGHKS and YYEKEE (reference sequence). Trimming removed 2 bases from V and 9 bases from J; junction bases left unmatched: 3. The CDR3 DNA is TGTGCCAGCAGCTTCGTGGACAGGGGTTCACCCCTCCACTTT. Protein: CASSFVDRGSPLHF.

This clonotype was found many times. CDR3 nucleotides: TGTGCCAGCAGTTTAGGGCTCTCTGGGGCCAACGTCCTGACTTTC. This encodes CASSLGLSGANVLTF. The chain couples TRBV28 to TRBJ2-6; D is undetermined. The V gene lost 2 bases and the J gene lost 0 bases, with 5 bases spanning the gap. CDR1 is MDHEN, CDR2 SYDVKM, per germline. The CDR3 spans 15 residues.

This clonotype was seen ten or more times. The rearrangement uses TRBV6-1 and TRBJ2-2; D is uncertain. Trimming cost V 7 bases and J 1 base, with 10 bases left between them. Looked up from germline, CDR1 is MNHNS and CDR2 is SASEGT. The CDR3 spans 14 residues. The CDR3 is CASKPVGNTGELFF. CDR3 DNA: TGTGCCAGCAAGCCGGTGGGGAACACCGGGGAGCTGTTTTTT.

This clonotype was recorded at least ten times. The rearrangement joins TRBV6-2 or TRBV6-3 to TRBJ2-1, with a weak D call TRBD2 (6 bases). Germline CDR1 is MNHEY and CDR2 is SVGEGT. Between the trimmed V and J ends, which lost 8 bases and 4 bases, there was a span of 15 bases. The CDR3 is made up of 14 amino acids. The CDR3 region has the DNA TGTGCCAGCTCCGGAGGGCCGTCATACAATGAGCAGTTCTTC. Translated: CASSGGPSYNEQFF.

The V gene is TRBV15, the J gene TRBJ2-7; D is perhaps TRBD2 (6 bases). V was pared by 5 bases and J by 0 bases, with 11 bases between. The CDR3 loop spans 14 amino acids. Germline V gene lookup returns CDR1 LNHNV and CDR2 YYDKDF (reference sequence). CDR3 DNA sequence: TGTGCCACCAGCGAACCGGGACTCTCCTACGAGCAGTACTTC. Its translation: CATSEPGLSYEQYF.

This clonotype was observed a handful of times. The CDR3 sequence: CASSTGTSISEQFF. As DNA, the CDR3 is TGTGCCAGCAGTACCGGGACTAGCATTAGTGAGCAGTTCTTC. J is TRBJ2-1 and V is TRBV7-9; TRBD2 agrees at 9 bases. Germline V gene data show CDR1 as SEHNR and CDR2 as FQNEAQ (reference sequence). Germline trimming cut 6 bases from V and 9 bases from J; bases unmatched to any gene: 9. The CDR3 covers 14 residues.

CDR3 sequence reads: CASSLTGAGDTEAFF. The CDR3 DNA sequence: TGCGCCAGCAGCTTAACGGGGGCGGGGGACACTGAAGCTTTCTTT. The chain links TRBV5-1 to TRBJ1-1, with D possibly matching TRBD1 (6 bases). The CDR3 is 15 residues long. Germline CDR1 reads SGHRS; CDR2 reads YFSETQ. V was shortened by 2 bases and J by 3 bases, with 14 bases between the two germline ends.

This clonotype showed up many times. This chain links TRBV12-3 or TRBV12-4 with TRBJ2-5; 7 positions agree with TRBD1. The CDR3 covers 15 residues. V gave up 1 base and J gave up 4 bases; unmatched junction bases: 6. CDR3 sequence reads: CASSLGTGRVETQYF. Here the CDR3 DNA reads TGTGCCAGCAGTTTAGGGACAGGTCGGGTAGAGACCCAGTACTTC.

This clonotype was observed a few times. This sequence joins TRBV29-1 and TRBJ1-1; a weak D match, TRBD1 (5 bases). With 3 bases removed from V and 0 bases from J, the gap between germline ends came to 11 bases. Germline V lookup: CDR1 SQVTM, CDR2 ANQGSEA. This CDR3 spans 14 amino acids. The CDR3 DNA reads as TGCAGCGTTGAGGGTCCAGGGTTGAACACTGAAGCTTTCTTT. It codes for CSVEGPGLNTEAFF.

This clonotype was counted only a few times. The chain recombines TRBV5-1 with TRBJ2-7, with D possibly matching TRBD1 (5 bases). CDR1 is SGHRS and CDR2 is YFSETQ in the germline V gene. The CDR3 runs 14 residues. Trimming took off 0 bases at V and 5 bases at J, with 12 bases between the two ends. CDR3 sequence: CASSLGQPQNEQYF. The CDR3 DNA is TGCGCCAGCAGCTTGGGACAGCCCCAAAACGAGCAGTACTTC.

In this sample, this clonotype turned up many times. Mismatch with germline at one junction end may stem from a read error. The V call is TRBV20-1, the J call TRBJ1-1, with 7 nucleotides matching TRBD1. Germline V gene sequence: CDR1 DFQATT, CDR2 SNEGSKA (reference sequence). This CDR3 is built from 8 residues. For the CDR3, the DNA is TGCAGTGCTAGGACAGGGTCCTTC. It encodes CSARTGSF.

This chain links TRBV7-2 with TRBJ2-3; D perhaps matches TRBD2 (6 bases). The germline V gene encodes CDR1 SGHTA and CDR2 FQGNSA. V lost 6 bases to trimming and J lost 0 bases, with 16 bases between them. This CDR3 comprises 16 residues. The CDR3 region is CASSRLAEPSTDTQYF. In nucleotides, the CDR3 is TGTGCCAGCAGTCGTTTAGCGGAGCCTAGCACAGATACGCAGTATTTT.

V and J are TRBV19 and TRBJ1-2; D is uncertain. V lost 5 bases, J lost 0 bases, and 7 bases lay in between. CDR3 size: 13 residues. Per germline, CDR1 LNHDA and CDR2 SQIVND (reference sequence). The CDR3: CASSYPANYGYTF. The CDR3 DNA reads TGTGCCAGTAGTTATCCAGCTAACTATGGCTACACCTTC.

On this clonotype: Mismatch with germline at one junction end may stem from a read error. The rearrangement uses TRBV12-3 or TRBV12-4 and TRBJ1-6; the D is unclear. CDR3 length equals 14 residues. The CDR3 here is CASSPTSGNSPIHF. The CDR3 DNA reads TGTGCCAGCAGCCCGACCTCGGGGAATTCACCCATCCACTTT.

This clonotype was found a few times. The V and J genes are TRBV5-6 and TRBJ1-5; no clear D gene. This CDR3 spans 15 amino acids. The ends were cut back, 4 bases at V and 4 bases at J, with 15 bases in the middle. Germline loops: CDR1 SGHDT, CDR2 YYEEEE. The CDR3 region is CASSLRGRWNQPQHF. DNA for the CDR3: TGTGCCAGCAGCCTACGTGGTAGGTGGAATCAGCCCCAGCATTTT.

A few counts support this clonotype. CDR3 region: CASSGVGQNTEAFF. The CDR3 DNA sequence: TGCGCCAGCAGCGGGGTGGGACAGAACACTGAAGCTTTCTTT. The chain couples TRBV5-1 to TRBJ1-1, with a possible D match to TRBD1 (6 bases). Deletions cut 4 bases from V and 1 base from J, with 11 bases between. Germline loops: CDR1 SGHRS, CDR2 YFSETQ. There are 14 residues in the CDR3.

This clonotype was detected only a few times. V gene TRBV20-1 combines with J gene TRBJ2-1; 9 bases fit TRBD2. Germline V lookup: CDR1 DFQATT, CDR2 SNEGSKA (reference sequence). The junction had 11 bases not matched to a gene; V was cut back by 3 bases and J by 2 bases. This CDR3 comprises 17 residues. The CDR3 loop is CSASRWAGGTPYNEQFF. Here the CDR3 DNA reads TGCAGTGCTAGCCGATGGGCGGGAGGGACCCCCTACAATGAGCAGTTCTTC.